This is a list of T cell receptor beta chains from one sample in a study of neurological immune-mediated disorders. Each CDR3 protein gets one entry after TCRdb re-called the 5' RACE reads with MiXCR. The sample carries about 120,000 distinct CDR3 sequences, roughly 3.4% recorded once. The sequenced sample was PBMCs. These receptors all stem from a woman in her 30s with multiple sclerosis. Both conserved end residues are part of each CDR3. D genes are given only for firm matches. Clone sizes are shown as once, few or many counts, or a class when the clone is expanded.

TGCAGTGCTAGAGATCGGGGGGAGAACGGCAATCAGCCCCAGCATTTT | CSARDRGENGNQPQHF | TRBJ1-5 | TRBV20-1 | - | many
TGTGCCAGCAGCTTAGTTTTTGGAGATACGCAGTATTTT | CASSLVFGDTQYF | TRBJ2-3 | TRBV7-2 | - | many
TGTGCCAGCAGCCCCCCCGGGACAGGGTCCTACGAGCAGTACTTC | CASSPPGTGSYEQYF | TRBJ2-7 | TRBV5-6 | TRBD1 | many
TGCGCCAGCAGCCAACTTAGAGAAGCCGGGGAGCTGTTTTTT | CASSQLREAGELFF | TRBJ2-2 | TRBV4-3 | - | many
TGTGCCAGCAGCTTAATGTATAGCAATCAGCCCCAGCATTTT | CASSLMYSNQPQHF | TRBJ1-5 | TRBV7-2 | - | many
TGTGCCAGCAGTGAATCTGTCTGGGGGAACACCATTGAGACCCAGTACTTC | CASSESVWGNTIETQYF | TRBJ2-5 | TRBV25-1 | - | many
TGTGCCAGCACCTCGGACGGCCGGTATGGCTACACCTTC | CASTSDGRYGYTF | TRBJ1-2 | TRBV2 | - | few
TGTGCCAGCAGCGCGAATACGGTCCCTCGGCGCAATGAGCAGTTCTTC | CASSANTVPRRNEQFF | TRBJ2-1 | TRBV7-2 | - | many
TGCAGTGCCCAATCCGACCAAGAGACCCAGTACTTC | CSAQSDQETQYF | TRBJ2-5 | TRBV20-1 | - | many
TGTGCCAGCTCACCAACTGGGACAACACAACAAGAGACCCAGTACTTC | CASSPTGTTQQETQYF | TRBJ2-5 | TRBV18 | - | many
TGTGCCAGCAGACCTGGGACAGGGGTGCGCACCGGGGAGCTGTTTTTT | CASRPGTGVRTGELFF | TRBJ2-2 | TRBV12-3/TRBV12-4 | TRBD1 | many
TGTGCCAGCATCCTTGGGAGAAGCTCTGGAAACACCATATATTTT | CASILGRSSGNTIYF | TRBJ1-3 | TRBV7-9 | - | many
TGTGCCAGCAGCTTTAGCGGGAGCGGGCATGAGCAGTTCTTC | CASSFSGSGHEQFF | TRBJ2-1 | TRBV9 | TRBD2 | many
TGTGCCAGCAGCTTACGACCGTCGGAGACCCAGTACTTC | CASSLRPSETQYF | TRBJ2-5 | TRBV7-9 | - | many
TGCAGTGCTAGTCCACAGGGAATAGGTGGCTACACCTTC | CSASPQGIGGYTF | TRBJ1-2 | TRBV20-1 | - | few
TGCAGTGCTTACAGCCCGGGGACGGAGAGTGGCTACACCTTC | CSAYSPGTESGYTF | TRBJ1-2 | TRBV20-1 | - | many